This T cell receptor beta chain was obtained from a study of T cell responses to AZD1222 COVID-19 vaccine. General study points: Once two AZD1222 doses were given, Spike-specific TCR breadth and depth went up. Along spike, vaccine-associated CD4 TCRs were found throughout, with dominance at 160-218 and 743-854. Most donors were white British, females outnumbered males, and clonal diversity was possibly underestimated. Baseline serostatus was positive in only a handful of AZD1222 recipients.

Comment on this clone: The target antigen is unknown.

Germline lookup yields CDR1 MNHEY and CDR2 SVGAGI. CDR3 size: 14 residues. Germline trimming cut 2 bases from V and 9 bases from J; bases unmatched to any gene: 5. The data were produced by immunoSEQ multiplex PCR, yet TCRdb's version contains in-frame clones alone and is incomplete. The data hold 150,000 or so clones, with over 75% observed a single time. The gene calls are TRBV6-5 and TRBJ2-1, with 9 bases lining up with TRBD2. Sequenced here: peripheral blood, sampled on day 0 of AZD1222 vaccination. The origin of this receptor is an adult in good health. CDR3 DNA: TGTGCCAGCAGTTACGGCGGGGGGGCCCTTGAGCAGTTCTTC. Amino acid sequence: CASSYGGGALEQFF.